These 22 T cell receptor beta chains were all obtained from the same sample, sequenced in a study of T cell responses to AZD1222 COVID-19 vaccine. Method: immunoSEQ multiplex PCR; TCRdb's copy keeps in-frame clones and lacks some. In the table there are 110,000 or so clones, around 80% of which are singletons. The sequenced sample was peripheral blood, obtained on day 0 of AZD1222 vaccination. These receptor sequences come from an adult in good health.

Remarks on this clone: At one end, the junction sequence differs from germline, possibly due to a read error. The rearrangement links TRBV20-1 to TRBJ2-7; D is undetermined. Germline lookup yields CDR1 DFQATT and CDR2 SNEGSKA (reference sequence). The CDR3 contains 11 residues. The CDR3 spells CSARGLYEQYF. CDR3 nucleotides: TGCAGTGCAAGAGGTCTCTACGAGCAGTACTTC.

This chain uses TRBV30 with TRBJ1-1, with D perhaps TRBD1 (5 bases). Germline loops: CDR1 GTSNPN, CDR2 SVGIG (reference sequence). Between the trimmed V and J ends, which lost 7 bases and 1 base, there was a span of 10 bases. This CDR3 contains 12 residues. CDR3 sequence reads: CAFTTGNTEAFF. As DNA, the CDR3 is TGTGCCTTCACTACAGGGAACACTGAAGCTTTCTTT.

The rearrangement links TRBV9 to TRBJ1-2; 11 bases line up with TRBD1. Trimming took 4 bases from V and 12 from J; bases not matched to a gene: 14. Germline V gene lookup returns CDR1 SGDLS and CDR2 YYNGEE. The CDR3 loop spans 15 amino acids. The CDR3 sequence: CASSPDQPDRGLNTF. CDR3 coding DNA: TGTGCCAGCAGCCCAGACCAGCCGGACAGGGGGCTCAACACCTTC.

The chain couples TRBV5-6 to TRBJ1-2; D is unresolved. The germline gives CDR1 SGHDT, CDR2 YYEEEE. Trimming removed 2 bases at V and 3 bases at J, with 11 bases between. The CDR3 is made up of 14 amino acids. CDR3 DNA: TGTGCCAGCAGCTTAGAGGGATTCGACTATGGCTACACCTTC. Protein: CASSLEGFDYGYTF.

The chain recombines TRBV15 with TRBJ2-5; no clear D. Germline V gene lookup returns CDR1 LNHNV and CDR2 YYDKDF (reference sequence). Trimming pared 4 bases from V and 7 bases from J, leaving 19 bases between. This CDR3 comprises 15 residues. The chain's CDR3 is CATSINGPPDGTQYF. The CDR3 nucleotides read TGTGCCACCAGCATAAACGGGCCACCAGACGGGACCCAGTACTTC.

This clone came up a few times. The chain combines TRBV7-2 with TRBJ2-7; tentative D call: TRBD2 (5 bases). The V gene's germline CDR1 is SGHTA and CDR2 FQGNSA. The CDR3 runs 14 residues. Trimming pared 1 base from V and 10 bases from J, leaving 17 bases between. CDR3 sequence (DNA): TGTGCCAGCAGCTTAGGTCCCAGCTCCGGGATTCAGTACTTC. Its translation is CASSLGPSSGIQYF.

In nucleotides, the CDR3 is TGCGCCAGCAGTCAAGCGGTGACAGGGAGGGTGTACGAGCAGTTCTTC. Translating it yields CASSQAVTGRVYEQFF. The rearrangement uses TRBV23-1 and TRBJ2-1; perhaps D is TRBD1 or TRBD2 (7 bases each). TRBV23-1 is placed among ORFs of uncertain function. V dropped 2 bases and J dropped 10 bases, with 21 bases sitting between them. The CDR3 totals 16 residues.

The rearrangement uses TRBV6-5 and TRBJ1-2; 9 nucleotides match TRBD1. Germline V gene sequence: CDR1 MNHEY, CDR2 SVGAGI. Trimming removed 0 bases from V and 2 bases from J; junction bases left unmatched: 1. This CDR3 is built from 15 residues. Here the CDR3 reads CASSYSQGANYGYTF. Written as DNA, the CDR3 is TGTGCCAGCAGTTACTCACAGGGGGCGAACTATGGCTACACCTTC.

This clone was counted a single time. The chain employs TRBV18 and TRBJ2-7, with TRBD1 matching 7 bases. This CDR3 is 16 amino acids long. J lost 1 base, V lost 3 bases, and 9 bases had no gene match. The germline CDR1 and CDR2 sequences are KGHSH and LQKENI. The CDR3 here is CASSPEQGMVSYEQYF. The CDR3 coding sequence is TGTGCCAGCTCACCGGAACAGGGGATGGTGTCCTACGAGCAGTACTTC.

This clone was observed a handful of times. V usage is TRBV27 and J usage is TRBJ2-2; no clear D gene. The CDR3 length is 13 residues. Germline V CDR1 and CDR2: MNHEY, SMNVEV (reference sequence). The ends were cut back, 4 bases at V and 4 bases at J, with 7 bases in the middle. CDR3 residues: CASSSRVTGELFF. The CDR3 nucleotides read TGTGCCAGCAGTTCAAGGGTCACCGGGGAGCTGTTTTTT.

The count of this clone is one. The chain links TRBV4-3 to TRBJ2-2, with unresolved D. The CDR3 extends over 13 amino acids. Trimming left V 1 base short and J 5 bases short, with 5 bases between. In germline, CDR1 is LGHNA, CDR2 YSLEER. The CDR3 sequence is CASSQVATGELFF. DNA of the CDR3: TGCGCCAGCAGCCAAGTGGCTACCGGGGAGCTGTTTTTT.

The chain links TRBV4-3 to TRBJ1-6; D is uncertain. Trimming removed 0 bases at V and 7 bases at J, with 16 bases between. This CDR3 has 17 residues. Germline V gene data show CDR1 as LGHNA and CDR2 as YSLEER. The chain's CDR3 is CASSQDLRTSRNSPLHF. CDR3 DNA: TGCGCCAGCAGCCAAGATCTGCGGACCAGCAGGAATTCACCCCTCCACTTT.

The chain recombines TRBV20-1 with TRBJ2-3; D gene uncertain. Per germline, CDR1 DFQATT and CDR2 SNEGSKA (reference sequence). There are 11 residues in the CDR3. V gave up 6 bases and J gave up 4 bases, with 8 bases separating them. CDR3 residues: CSAPKADTQYF. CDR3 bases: TGCAGTGCCCCAAAGGCAGATACGCAGTATTTT.

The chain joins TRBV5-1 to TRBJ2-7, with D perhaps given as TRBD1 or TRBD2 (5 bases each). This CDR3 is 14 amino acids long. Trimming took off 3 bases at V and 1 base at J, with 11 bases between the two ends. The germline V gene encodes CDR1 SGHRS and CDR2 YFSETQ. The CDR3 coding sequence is TGCGCCAGCAGCTCGGGGACGCAGTCCTACGAGCAGTACTTC. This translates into CASSSGTQSYEQYF.

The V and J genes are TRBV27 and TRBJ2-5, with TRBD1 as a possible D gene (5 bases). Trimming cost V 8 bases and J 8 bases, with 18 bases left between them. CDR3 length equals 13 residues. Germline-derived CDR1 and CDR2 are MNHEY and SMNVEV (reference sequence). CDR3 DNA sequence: TGTGCCAGCTGTGACAGACTGACGTCTACCCAGTACTTC. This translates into CASCDRLTSTQYF.

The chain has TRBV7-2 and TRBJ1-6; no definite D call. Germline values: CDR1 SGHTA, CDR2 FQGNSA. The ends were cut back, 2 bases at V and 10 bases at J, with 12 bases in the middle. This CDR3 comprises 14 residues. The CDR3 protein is CASSLLAALSPLHF. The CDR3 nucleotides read TGTGCCAGCAGCTTACTGGCAGCCCTGTCACCCCTCCACTTT.

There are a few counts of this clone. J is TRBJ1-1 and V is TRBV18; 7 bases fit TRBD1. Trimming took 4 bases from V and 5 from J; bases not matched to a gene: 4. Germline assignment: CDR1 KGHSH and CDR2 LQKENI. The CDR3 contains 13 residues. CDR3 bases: TGTGCCAGCTCACAGGGGGCGCGTACTGAAGCTTTCTTT. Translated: CASSQGARTEAFF.

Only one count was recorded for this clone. CDR3 nucleotides: TGTGCCAGCAGCCAAGAAGGGACAGGACAAGAGACCCAGTACTTC. It specifies CASSQEGTGQETQYF. This rearrangement joins TRBV3-1 (or the pseudogene TRBV3-2) to TRBJ2-5, with 8 bases aligning to TRBD1. This CDR3 region has 15 residues. The junction had 2 bases not matched to a gene; V was cut back by 0 bases and J by 2 bases. Per the germline V gene, CDR1 is LGHDT and CDR2 is YNNKEL (reference sequence).

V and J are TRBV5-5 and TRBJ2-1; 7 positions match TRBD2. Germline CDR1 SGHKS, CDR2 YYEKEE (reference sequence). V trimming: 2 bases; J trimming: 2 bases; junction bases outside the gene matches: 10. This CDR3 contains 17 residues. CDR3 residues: CASSFPWGGLPYNEQFF. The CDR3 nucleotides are TGTGCCAGCAGCTTCCCTTGGGGGGGATTACCCTACAATGAGCAGTTCTTC.

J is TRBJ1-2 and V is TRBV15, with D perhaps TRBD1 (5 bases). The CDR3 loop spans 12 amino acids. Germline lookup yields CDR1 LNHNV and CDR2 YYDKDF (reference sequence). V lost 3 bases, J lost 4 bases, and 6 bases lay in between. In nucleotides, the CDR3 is TGTGCCACCAGCAGGCAGGGCTATGGCTACACCTTC. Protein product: CATSRQGYGYTF.

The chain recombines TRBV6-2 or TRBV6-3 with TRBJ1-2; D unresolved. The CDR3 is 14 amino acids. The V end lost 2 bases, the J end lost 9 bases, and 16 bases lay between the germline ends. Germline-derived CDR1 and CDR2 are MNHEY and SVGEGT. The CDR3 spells CASSYDVGLISYTF. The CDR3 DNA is TGTGCCAGCAGTTACGACGTCGGCTTGATCAGCTACACCTTC.

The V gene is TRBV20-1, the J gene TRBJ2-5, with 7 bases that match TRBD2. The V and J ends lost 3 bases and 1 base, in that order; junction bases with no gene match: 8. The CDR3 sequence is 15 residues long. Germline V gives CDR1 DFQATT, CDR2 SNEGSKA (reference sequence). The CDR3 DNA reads TGCAGTGCTAGTGTCGGCGGGGGAGCCCAAGAGACCCAGTACTTC. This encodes CSASVGGGAQETQYF.